This is a list of T cell receptor beta chains from one sample in a study of cytomegalovirus exposure and HLA in healthy donors. The repertoire was sequenced with immunoSEQ multiplex PCR; TCRdb's copy has only in-frame clones and lacks some. The repertoire includes more than 130,000 clones, 80% of them detected once, and 5% to 5.5% sits in the top ten. The material sequenced was PBMCs. These receptors were taken from a male donor in good health and CMV-seronegative. Each CDR3 is given with its conserved first and last residue. The order of the fields is D gene, clone size, J gene, V gene, CDR3 protein, CDR3 DNA. A D gene is named only where the DNA matches it firmly. Clone size is stated in some rows and not others, as once, few, many or a class when expanded.

d_gene: TRBD1
abundance: -
j_gene: TRBJ1-6
v_gene: TRBV5-1
CDR3aa: CASRATGLDSPLHF
CDR3nt: TGCGCCAGCCGCGCGACAGGGCTGGATTCACCCCTCCACTTT

d_gene: -
abundance: -
j_gene: TRBJ2-2
v_gene: TRBV2
CDR3aa: CASRTGPNTGELFF
CDR3nt: TGTGCCAGCAGAACAGGGCCGAACACCGGGGAGCTGTTTTTT

d_gene: -
abundance: few
j_gene: TRBJ2-3
v_gene: TRBV6-6
CDR3aa: CASSYLTDHTQYF
CDR3nt: TGTGCCAGCAGTTACCTGACAGACCATACGCAGTATTTT

d_gene: TRBD2
abundance: -
j_gene: TRBJ2-3
v_gene: TRBV6-6
CDR3aa: CASSRLAGDTQYF
CDR3nt: TGTGCCAGCAGTAGACTAGCGGGGGATACGCAGTATTTT

d_gene: TRBD2
abundance: few
j_gene: TRBJ2-3
v_gene: TRBV10-2
CDR3aa: CASSGPGGVDDTQYF
CDR3nt: TGCGCCAGCAGTGGGCCGGGGGGGGTGGACGATACGCAGTATTTT

d_gene: TRBD1
abundance: -
j_gene: TRBJ2-5
v_gene: TRBV14
CDR3aa: CASSQLQTGYQETQYF
CDR3nt: TGTGCCAGCAGCCAGTTACAGACAGGGTACCAAGAGACCCAGTACTTC

d_gene: TRBD1
abundance: -
j_gene: TRBJ1-1
v_gene: TRBV18
CDR3aa: CASSTGQFAFF
CDR3nt: TGTGCCAGCTCTACGGGACAGTTCGCTTTCTTT

d_gene: -
abundance: -
j_gene: TRBJ1-1
v_gene: TRBV11-1
CDR3aa: CASSSEAYGVTEAFF
CDR3nt: TGTGCCAGCAGCTCGGAGGCCTATGGAGTCACTGAAGCTTTCTTT

d_gene: TRBD1
abundance: few
j_gene: TRBJ2-4
v_gene: TRBV28
CDR3aa: CASRGTGEAKNIQYF
CDR3nt: TGTGCCAGCAGGGGGACAGGCGAAGCCAAAAACATTCAGTACTTC

d_gene: TRBD1
abundance: -
j_gene: TRBJ1-1
v_gene: TRBV2
CDR3aa: CASSKDRGTEAFF
CDR3nt: TGTGCCAGCAGCAAAGACAGGGGTACTGAAGCTTTCTTT

d_gene: TRBD1
abundance: -
j_gene: TRBJ2-3
v_gene: TRBV9
CDR3aa: CASSVPSKTGSKDTQYF
CDR3nt: TGTGCCAGCAGCGTACCCTCGAAGACAGGGTCAAAAGATACGCAGTATTTT

d_gene: -
abundance: -
j_gene: TRBJ2-6
v_gene: TRBV7-6
CDR3aa: CASSLDPYGGTNSGANVLTF
CDR3nt: TGTGCCAGCAGCTTAGATCCCTACGGGGGAACCAACTCTGGGGCCAACGTCCTGACTTTC

d_gene: -
abundance: -
j_gene: TRBJ2-7
v_gene: TRBV5-1
CDR3aa: CASSLDRVEQYF
CDR3nt: TGCGCCAGCAGCTTGGACAGGGTCGAGCAGTACTTC

d_gene: TRBD1
abundance: -
j_gene: TRBJ2-7
v_gene: TRBV4-3
CDR3aa: CASSQDRQGDEQYF
CDR3nt: TGCGCCAGCAGCCAAGATAGGCAGGGGGACGAGCAGTACTTC

d_gene: -
abundance: few
j_gene: TRBJ2-7
v_gene: TRBV10-1
CDR3aa: CASSVYRGYSYEQYF
CDR3nt: TGCGCCAGCAGTGTATACCGGGGGTATTCCTACGAGCAGTACTTC

d_gene: TRBD1
abundance: -
j_gene: TRBJ1-5
v_gene: TRBV7-2
CDR3aa: CASSPDRDQPQHF
CDR3nt: TGTGCCAGCAGCCCTGACAGGGATCAGCCCCAGCATTTT

d_gene: -
abundance: -
j_gene: TRBJ2-7
v_gene: TRBV13
CDR3aa: CASSSRSDFYEQYF
CDR3nt: TGTGCCAGCAGCTCGAGGTCCGATTTCTACGAGCAGTACTTC